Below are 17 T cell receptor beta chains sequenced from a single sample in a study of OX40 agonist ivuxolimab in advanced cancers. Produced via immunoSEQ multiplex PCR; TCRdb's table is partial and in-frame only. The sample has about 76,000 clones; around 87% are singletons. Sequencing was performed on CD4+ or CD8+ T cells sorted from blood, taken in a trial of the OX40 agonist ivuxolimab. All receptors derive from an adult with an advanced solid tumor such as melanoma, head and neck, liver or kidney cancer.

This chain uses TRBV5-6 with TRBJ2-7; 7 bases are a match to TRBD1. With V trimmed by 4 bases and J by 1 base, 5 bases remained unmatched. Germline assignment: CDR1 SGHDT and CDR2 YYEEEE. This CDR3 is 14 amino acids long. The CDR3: CASSRGRSSYEQYF. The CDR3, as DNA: TGTGCCAGCAGCAGGGGGCGATCTTCCTACGAGCAGTACTTC.

In nucleotides, the CDR3 is TGTGCCAGCACTAGGACCGAGAACACTGAAGCTTTCTTT. Translated, it gives CASTRTENTEAFF. This chain joins TRBV2 and TRBJ1-1; no definite D call. The V end lost 7 bases, the J end lost 1 base, and 10 bases lay between the germline ends. The germline V gene encodes CDR1 SNHLY and CDR2 FYNNEI. The CDR3 runs to 13 residues.

The DNA of the CDR3 is TGCGCCAGCAGCCTATCTGCTCCCGGGACCGGGAGGTCACCCCTCCACTTT. Protein sequence: CASSLSAPGTGRSPLHF. The V and J genes are TRBV5-1 and TRBJ1-6, with D possibly being TRBD1 (5 bases). Germline V CDR1 and CDR2: SGHRS, YFSETQ. The CDR3 has 17 amino acids. Deletions cut 4 bases from V and 10 bases from J, with 24 bases between.

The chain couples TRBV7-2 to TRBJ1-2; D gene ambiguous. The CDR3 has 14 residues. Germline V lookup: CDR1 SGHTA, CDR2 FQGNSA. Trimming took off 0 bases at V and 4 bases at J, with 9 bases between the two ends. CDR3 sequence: CASSLADRIYGYTF. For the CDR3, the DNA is TGTGCCAGCAGCTTAGCGGACCGGATCTATGGCTACACCTTC.

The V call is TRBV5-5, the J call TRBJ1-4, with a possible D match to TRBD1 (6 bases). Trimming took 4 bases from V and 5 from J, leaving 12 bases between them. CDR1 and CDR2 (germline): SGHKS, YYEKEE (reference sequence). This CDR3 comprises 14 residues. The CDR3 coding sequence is TGTGCCAGCAGCCACGTCCAGGGGAATGAAAAACTGTTTTTT. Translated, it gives CASSHVQGNEKLFF.

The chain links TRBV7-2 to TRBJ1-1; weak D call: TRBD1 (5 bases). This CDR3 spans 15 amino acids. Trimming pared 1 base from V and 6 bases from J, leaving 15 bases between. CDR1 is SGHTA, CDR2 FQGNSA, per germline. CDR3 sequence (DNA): TGTGCCAGCAGCTTAGAGGGGTTCGGGAGGGCTGAAGCTTTCTTT. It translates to CASSLEGFGRAEAFF.

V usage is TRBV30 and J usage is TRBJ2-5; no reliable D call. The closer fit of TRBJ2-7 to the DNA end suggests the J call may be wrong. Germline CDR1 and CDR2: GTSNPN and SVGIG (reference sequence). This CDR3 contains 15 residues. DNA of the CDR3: TGTGCCTGGAGTGTGGTTTTGGGAATCCCCTACGAGCAGTACTTC. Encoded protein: CAWSVVLGIPYEQYF.

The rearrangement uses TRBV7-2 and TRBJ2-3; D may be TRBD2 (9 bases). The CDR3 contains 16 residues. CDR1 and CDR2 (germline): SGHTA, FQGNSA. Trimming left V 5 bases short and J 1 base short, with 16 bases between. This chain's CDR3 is CASSPGGGGGTDTQYF. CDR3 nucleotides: TGTGCCAGCAGCCCAGGGGGCGGGGGGGGCACAGATACGCAGTATTTT.

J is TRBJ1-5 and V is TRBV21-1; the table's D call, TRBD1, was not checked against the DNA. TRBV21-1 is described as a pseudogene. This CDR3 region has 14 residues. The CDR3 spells CASSGTGGNQPQHF. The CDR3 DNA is TGTGCCAGCAGCGGGACAGGGGGCAATCAGCCCCAGCATTTT.

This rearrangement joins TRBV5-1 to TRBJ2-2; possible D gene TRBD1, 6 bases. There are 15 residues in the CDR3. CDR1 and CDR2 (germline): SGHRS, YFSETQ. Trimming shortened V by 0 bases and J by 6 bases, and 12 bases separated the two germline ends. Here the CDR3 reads CASSLDRVGAGELFF. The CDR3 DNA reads TGCGCCAGCAGCTTGGACAGGGTTGGAGCCGGGGAGCTGTTTTTT. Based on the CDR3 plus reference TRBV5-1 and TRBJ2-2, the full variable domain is KAGVTQTPRYLIKTRGQQVTLSCSPISGHRSVSWYQQTPGQGLQFLFEYFSETQRNKGNFPGRFSGRQFSNSRSEMNVSTLELGDSALYLCASSLDRVGAGELFFGEGSRLTVL.

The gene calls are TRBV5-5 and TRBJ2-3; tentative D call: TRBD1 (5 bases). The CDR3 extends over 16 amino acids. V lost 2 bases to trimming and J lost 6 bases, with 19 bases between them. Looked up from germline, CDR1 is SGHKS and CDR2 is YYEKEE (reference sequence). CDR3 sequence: CASSLGFRQPQDTQYF. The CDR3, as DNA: TGTGCCAGCAGCTTAGGTTTTCGACAGCCACAGGATACGCAGTATTTT.

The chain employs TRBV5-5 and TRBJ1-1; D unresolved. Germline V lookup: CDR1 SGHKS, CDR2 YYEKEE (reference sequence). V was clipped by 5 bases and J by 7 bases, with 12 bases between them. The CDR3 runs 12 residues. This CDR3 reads CASSRGEVEAFF. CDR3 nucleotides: TGTGCCAGCAGTCGGGGTGAAGTTGAAGCTTTCTTT. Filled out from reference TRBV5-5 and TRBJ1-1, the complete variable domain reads DAGVTQSPTHLIKTRGQQVTLRCSPISGHKSVSWYQQVLGQGPQFIFQYYEKEERGRGNFPDRFSARQFPNYSSELNVNALLLGDSALYLCASSRGEVEAFFGQGTRLTVV.

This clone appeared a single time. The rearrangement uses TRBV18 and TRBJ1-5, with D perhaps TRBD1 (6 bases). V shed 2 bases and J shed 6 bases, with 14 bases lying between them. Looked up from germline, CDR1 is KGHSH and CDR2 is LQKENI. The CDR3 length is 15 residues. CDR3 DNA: TGTGCCAGCTCACCATCGGTGGAGGGGGGTCAGCCCCAGCATTTT. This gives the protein CASSPSVEGGQPQHF. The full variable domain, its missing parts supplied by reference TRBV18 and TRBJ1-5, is NAGVMQNPRHLVRRRGQEARLRCSPMKGHSHVYWYRQLPEEGLKFMVYLQKENIIDESGMPKERFSAEFPKEGPSILRIQQVVRGDSAAYFCASSPSVEGGQPQHFGDGTRLSIL.

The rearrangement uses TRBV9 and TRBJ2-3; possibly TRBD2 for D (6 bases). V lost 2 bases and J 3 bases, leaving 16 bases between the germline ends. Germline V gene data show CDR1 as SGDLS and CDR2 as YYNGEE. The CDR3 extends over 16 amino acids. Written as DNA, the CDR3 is TGTGCCAGCAGCGTTACCTCGGAGGGTGGGACAGATACGCAGTATTTT. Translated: CASSVTSEGGTDTQYF.

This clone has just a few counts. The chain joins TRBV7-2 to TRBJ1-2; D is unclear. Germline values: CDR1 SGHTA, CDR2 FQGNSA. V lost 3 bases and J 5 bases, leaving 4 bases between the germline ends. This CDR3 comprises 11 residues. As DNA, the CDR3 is TGTGCCAGCAGCTTTGGGTATGGCTACACCTTC. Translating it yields CASSFGYGYTF.

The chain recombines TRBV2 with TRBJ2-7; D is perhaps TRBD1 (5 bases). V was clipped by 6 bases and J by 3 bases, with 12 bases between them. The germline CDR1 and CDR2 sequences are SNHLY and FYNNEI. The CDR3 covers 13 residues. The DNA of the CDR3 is TGTGCCAGCAGGGAACAGGTATACTACGAGCAGTACGTC. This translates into CASREQVYYEQYV.

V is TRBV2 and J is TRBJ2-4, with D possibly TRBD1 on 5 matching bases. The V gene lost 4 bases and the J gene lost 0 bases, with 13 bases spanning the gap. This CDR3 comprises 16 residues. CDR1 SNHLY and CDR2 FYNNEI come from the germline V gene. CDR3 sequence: CASSANSRGAKNIQYF. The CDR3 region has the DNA TGTGCCAGCAGTGCAAATTCTAGGGGAGCCAAAAACATTCAGTACTTC.